This T cell receptor (beta chain) appears in the sequencing data of a study of CD8+ T cells in alopecia areata. Extracted RNA was reverse transcribed into cDNA, the sequencing template. The assay was immunoSEQ multiplex PCR, and TCRdb's table has in-frame clones only and misses some. The sample contains under 350,000 clones, none of them singletons. Germline V lookup: CDR1 GKSSPN, CDR2 SITVG. Trimming cost V 4 bases and J 5 bases; bases outside gene matches: 7. The CDR3 covers 15 residues. Cells that came from pooled cutaneous lymph nodes were sorted using CD4, CD8alpha, NKG2D, NKG2ACE and other markers. To note about this clone: Each gene name is a mouse one. The missing CDR3 end, 4 residues past where the read stops, is filled in from the germline J gene.

The chain is built from TRBV31 and TRBJ2-1, with 11 positions matching TRBD2. This receptor was taken from a C3H/HeJ mouse with alopecia areata. MHC haplotype of the mouse line: H2-k. What was sequenced was CD4+ T cells sorted from a lymph node. CDR3 sequence: CAWTKYWGGDAEQFF. The sequenced part of the CDR3 DNA is TGTGCCTGGACCAAATACTGGGGGGGCGATGCT.